This TCR beta chain was sequenced during a study of T cells after posttransplantation cyclophosphamide. TCRdb's table, derived via immunoSEQ multiplex PCR, lists solely in-frame clones and lacks some. The data show about 5,400 clones, with none appearing a single time. V was pared by 4 bases and J by 4 bases, with 16 bases between. Germline loops: CDR1 MNHEY, CDR2 SMNVEV (reference sequence). This CDR3 contains 15 residues. A marrow graft followed busulfan-fludarabine conditioning, with cyclophosphamide on days +3 and +4. The material sequenced was PBMCs, taken after allogeneic stem cell transplant with posttransplant cyclophosphamide. This chain uses TRBV27 with TRBJ2-5; tentatively, D is TRBD1 (6 bases). This clonotype originated in a female patient aged 30-39 years who received an allogeneic stem cell transplant from an unrelated donor, was CMV-positive, and had acute and chronic GVHD. A share of the T cells may be of graft donor origin. In DNA, the CDR3 is TGTGCCAGCAGTTCGGACAGCCCACCGATAGAGACCCAGTACTTC. This sequence encodes CASSSDSPPIETQYF.